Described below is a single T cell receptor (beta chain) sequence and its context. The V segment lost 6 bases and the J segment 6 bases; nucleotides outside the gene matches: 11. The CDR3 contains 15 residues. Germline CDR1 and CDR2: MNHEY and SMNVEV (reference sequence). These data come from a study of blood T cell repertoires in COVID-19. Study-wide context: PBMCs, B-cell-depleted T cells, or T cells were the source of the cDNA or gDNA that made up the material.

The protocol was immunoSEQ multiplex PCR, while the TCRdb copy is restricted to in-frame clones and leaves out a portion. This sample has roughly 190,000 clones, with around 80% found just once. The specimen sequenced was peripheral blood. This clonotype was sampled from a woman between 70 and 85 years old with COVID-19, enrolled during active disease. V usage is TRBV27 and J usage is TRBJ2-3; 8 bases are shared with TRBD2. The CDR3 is CASRQTSDPRDTQYF. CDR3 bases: TGTGCCAGCAGACAGACTAGCGACCCTCGGGATACGCAGTATTTT.